The 24 T cell receptor beta chains given below trace back to one sample, sequenced in a study of beta chain features in type 1 diabetes. Overall study results and limits: Type 1 diabetes patients had TCRB CDR3s that were shorter (moderately but significantly so) in all four CD4+ subsets.

Expressed TCRB transcripts were sequenced because the isolated RNA had all been reverse transcribed beforehand. Clones were read by immunoSEQ multiplex PCR, and TCRdb kept only the in-frame ones, dropping some. The sample includes about 640,000 clones, around an eighth of them seen just once. What these receptors recognize is not known. Source material: naive CD4+ T cells from blood. The origin of the receptors is a man aged 25 to 40 with type 1 diabetes.

The V call is TRBV5-1, the J call TRBJ1-6; D not certain. Germline V CDR1 and CDR2: SGHRS, YFSETQ. V was clipped by 2 bases and J by 1 base, with 10 bases between them. The CDR3 has 16 residues. The CDR3 loop reads CASSLFSVSYNSPLHF. DNA for the CDR3: TGCGCCAGCAGCTTATTCAGTGTGTCCTATAATTCACCCCTCCACTTT.

Only a few counts were recorded for this clone. The V gene is TRBV4-3, the J gene TRBJ1-3, with a tentative D call TRBD1 (5 bases). Germline-derived CDR1 and CDR2 are LGHNA and YSLEER. CDR3 length equals 17 residues. V was clipped by 3 bases and J by 0 bases, with 15 bases between them. This CDR3 reads CASSQGPYDASGNTIYF. DNA of the CDR3: TGCGCCAGCAGCCAGGGGCCCTACGATGCCTCTGGAAACACCATATATTTT.

V is TRBV7-8 and J is TRBJ1-2; D unresolved. The CDR3 loop spans 15 amino acids. The V gene's germline CDR1 is SGHVS and CDR2 FQNEAQ. Between the trimmed V and J ends, which lost 4 bases and 4 bases, there was a span of 16 bases. The CDR3 is CASSSTAGYGYGYTF. In DNA form, the CDR3 reads TGTGCCAGCAGCTCCACGGCAGGTTATGGCTATGGCTACACCTTC.

The genes are TRBV29-1 and TRBJ2-3, with 8 positions matching TRBD2. The CDR3 extends over 14 amino acids. The V segment lost 4 bases and the J segment 2 bases; nucleotides outside the gene matches: 5. Germline V lookup: CDR1 SQVTM, CDR2 ANQGSEA. The CDR3 DNA reads TGCAGCGTTGGGGCTAGCGGGCCCACAGATACGCAGTATTTT. It specifies CSVGASGPTDTQYF.

The chain has TRBV7-9 and TRBJ1-1; no reliable D call. Germline V lookup: CDR1 SEHNR, CDR2 FQNEAQ (reference sequence). There are 14 residues in the CDR3. The V and J ends lost 2 bases and 1 base respectively, with 8 bases between them. For the CDR3, the DNA is TGTGCCAGCAGCTTATACATAACGAACACTGAAGCTTTCTTT. Protein sequence: CASSLYITNTEAFF.

V and J are TRBV19 and TRBJ1-5; D may be TRBD1 (5 bases). This CDR3 region has 16 residues. Between the trimmed V and J ends, which lost 5 bases and 3 bases, there was a span of 17 bases. Germline V gene data show CDR1 as LNHDA and CDR2 as SQIVND (reference sequence). As DNA, the CDR3 is TGTGCCAGTAGTGGTAGGGGAGTCCGCCTCAATCAGCCCCAGCATTTT. It yields the protein CASSGRGVRLNQPQHF.

The chain uses TRBV5-1 and TRBJ2-7; maybe TRBD1 (5 bases). Per the germline V gene, CDR1 is SGHRS and CDR2 is YFSETQ. The length of the CDR3 is 11 residues. The V end was cut by 4 bases, the J end by 6 bases, with 8 bases between. CDR3 sequence: CASSPDSEQYF. For the CDR3, the DNA is TGCGCCAGCAGCCCTGACAGCGAGCAGTACTTC.

The chain has TRBV4-2 and TRBJ1-5; the match to TRBD1 covers 7 bases. Germline V lookup: CDR1 LGHNA, CDR2 YNFKEQ. The CDR3 is 16 residues long. J gave up 2 bases and V 4 bases, and 8 bases lay outside the gene matches. Here the CDR3 DNA reads TGTGCCAGCAGCCGAGACAGGGATTCTGGCAATCAGCCCCAGCATTTT. It codes for CASSRDRDSGNQPQHF.

This rearrangement joins TRBV30 to TRBJ1-5; no definite D call. The length of the CDR3 is 15 residues. Between the trimmed V and J ends, which lost 2 bases and 4 bases, there was a span of 15 bases. Germline CDR1 reads GTSNPN; CDR2 reads SVGIG (reference sequence). CDR3 nucleotides: TGTGCCTGGAGTAAACAAGGGAGGAGAAATCAGCCCCAGCATTTT. This translates into CAWSKQGRRNQPQHF.

This clone was seen a handful of times. This chain joins TRBV5-4 and TRBJ2-5; D is possibly TRBD1 (6 bases). CDR1 and CDR2 from the germline V gene are SGHNT and YYREEE (reference sequence). V was clipped by 3 bases and J by 5 bases, with 11 bases between them. This CDR3 is 13 amino acids long. This CDR3 is CASSSQGGETQYF. The CDR3 DNA is TGTGCCAGCAGCTCACAGGGTGGGGAGACCCAGTACTTC.

The chain uses TRBV2 and TRBJ1-4; a weak D match, TRBD1 (6 bases). The length of the CDR3 is 14 residues. CDR1 and CDR2 (germline): SNHLY, FYNNEI. Trimming took off 6 bases at V and 3 bases at J, with 11 bases between the two ends. The CDR3 nucleotides are TGTGCCAGCAGACCAGGGGTTCCTAATGAAAAACTGTTTTTT. As protein: CASRPGVPNEKLFF.

V is TRBV18 and J is TRBJ2-7; 10 bases are shared with TRBD1. The junction had 7 bases not matched to a gene; V was cut back by 6 bases and J by 5 bases. Germline assignment: CDR1 KGHSH and CDR2 LQKENI. The CDR3 has 14 amino acids. As DNA, the CDR3 is TGTGCCAGCTCTAGGGACAGGGGCCTTGACGAGCAGTACTTC. Amino acids: CASSRDRGLDEQYF.

There are a few counts of this clone. This chain uses TRBV7-2 with TRBJ2-7, with D possibly matching TRBD1 (7 bases). The CDR3 length is 15 residues. Trimming stripped 5 bases from V and 4 bases from J, with 18 bases between. Germline CDR1 reads SGHTA; CDR2 reads FQGNSA. CDR3 amino acids: CASSPGGRTEYEQYF. The CDR3 coding sequence is TGTGCCAGCAGCCCAGGGGGGAGGACCGAATACGAGCAGTACTTC. Variable domain in full (rest from reference TRBV7-2 and TRBJ2-7): GAGVSQSPSNKVTEKGKDVELRCDPISGHTALYWYRQSLGQGLEFLIYFQGNSAPDKSGLPSDRFSAERTGGSVSTLTIQRTQQEDSAVYLCASSPGGRTEYEQYFGPGTRLTVT.

The V gene is TRBV19, the J gene TRBJ1-2; possibly TRBD1 for D (5 bases). Germline V gives CDR1 LNHDA, CDR2 SQIVND (reference sequence). Trimming cost V 7 bases and J 5 bases, with 14 bases left between them. The CDR3 totals 13 residues. The CDR3 nucleotides are TGTGCCAGTACCCTCAATGGGGGGTATGGCTACACCTTC. This translates into CASTLNGGYGYTF.

The V gene is TRBV7-9, the J gene TRBJ1-2; 7 bases match TRBD1. V trimming: 1 base; J trimming: 5 bases; junction bases outside the gene matches: 7. The CDR3 sequence is 15 residues long. Germline V gene lookup returns CDR1 SEHNR and CDR2 FQNEAQ (reference sequence). CDR3 loop: CASSLVLRGRYGYTF. CDR3 nucleotides: TGTGCCAGCAGCTTAGTTCTCAGGGGGAGGTATGGCTACACCTTC. The variable domain in full, completed from reference TRBV7-9 and TRBJ1-2, reads DTGVSQNPRHKITKRGQNVTFRCDPISEHNRLYWYRQTLGQGPEFLTYFQNEAQLEKSRLLSDRFSAERPKGSFSTLEIQRTEQGDSAMYLCASSLVLRGRYGYTFGSGTRLTVV.

This clone was counted only a few times. The V call is TRBV30, the J call TRBJ1-6; TRBD1 might be the D (6 bases). CDR3 length: 13 amino acids. Per the germline V gene, CDR1 is GTSNPN and CDR2 is SVGIG (reference sequence). V shed 0 bases and J shed 11 bases, with 11 bases lying between them. CDR3 sequence reads: CAWSVAGATPLHF. DNA for the CDR3: TGTGCCTGGAGTGTAGCAGGGGCAACACCCCTCCACTTT. The whole variable domain, filled in from reference TRBV30 and TRBJ1-6, reads SQTIHQWPATLVQPVGSPLSLECTVEGTSNPNLYWYRQAAGRGLQLLFYSVGIGQISSEVPQNLSASRPQDRQFILSSKKLLLSDSGFYLCAWSVAGATPLHFGNGTRLTVT.

This clone has a handful of counts. The chain has TRBV4-3 and TRBJ1-2; TRBD1 might be the D (6 bases). CDR1 and CDR2 from the germline V gene are LGHNA and YSLEER. The CDR3 consists of 17 residues. V dropped 1 base and J dropped 0 bases, with 15 bases sitting between them. The CDR3 protein is CASSQVQGGFTNYGYTF. The CDR3 DNA is TGCGCCAGCAGCCAAGTTCAAGGGGGGTTCACTAACTATGGCTACACCTTC.

The table lists this clone with a few counts. The rearrangement uses TRBV11-2 and TRBJ2-1; 7 bases are a match to TRBD1. V lost 3 bases to trimming and J lost 5 bases; unmatched junction nucleotides: 4. CDR1 is SGHAT, CDR2 FQNNGV, per germline. The CDR3 runs to 14 residues. CDR3 in amino acids: CASSFSDRNNEQFF. In DNA, the CDR3 is TGTGCCAGCAGCTTCTCGGACAGGAACAATGAGCAGTTCTTC.

The rearrangement links TRBV5-1 to TRBJ1-2; maybe TRBD1 (6 bases). V was clipped by 3 bases and J by 8 bases, with 17 bases between them. Germline CDR1 and CDR2: SGHRS and YFSETQ. The CDR3 covers 14 residues. The CDR3 is CASSSHPMGGGYTF. The CDR3 bases are TGCGCCAGCAGCTCCCACCCGATGGGGGGCGGCTACACCTTC.

The CDR3 spells CSVEFGDTQYF. CDR3 in DNA: TGCAGCGTTGAGTTCGGAGATACGCAGTATTTT. The chain carries TRBV29-1 and TRBJ2-3; D not resolved. The CDR3 contains 11 residues. Germline assignment: CDR1 SQVTM and CDR2 ANQGSEA. With 3 bases removed from V and 5 bases from J, the gap between germline ends came to 6 bases.

This clone was observed a single time. The V and J genes are TRBV7-2 and TRBJ2-6; D ambiguous. Germline V gene data show CDR1 as SGHTA and CDR2 as FQGNSA. Between the trimmed V and J ends, which lost 1 base and 0 bases, there was a span of 4 bases. This CDR3 has 15 amino acids. This chain's CDR3 is CASSLVASGANVLTF. CDR3 DNA sequence: TGTGCCAGCAGCTTAGTTGCCTCTGGGGCCAACGTCCTGACTTTC.

This clone was recorded a few times. In DNA, the CDR3 is TGTGCCAGCAGTCCCGCGCCGGGGGTCCTTGACACAGATACGCAGTATTTT. It is translated as CASSPAPGVLDTDTQYF. The V call is TRBV28, the J call TRBJ2-3; weak D call: TRBD2 (6 bases). CDR1 is MDHEN, CDR2 SYDVKM, per germline. Trimming took 5 bases from V and 2 from J, leaving 20 bases between them. This CDR3 spans 17 amino acids.

A single count supports this clone. The chain combines TRBV14 with TRBJ2-7; 9 bases match TRBD1. Germline trimming cut 3 bases from V and 3 bases from J; bases unmatched to any gene: 21. CDR1 and CDR2 (germline): SGHDN, FVKESK. This CDR3 has 20 residues. The CDR3 reads CASSHANGTGTLGGFYEQYF. The CDR3 DNA follows: TGTGCCAGCAGCCATGCAAACGGGACAGGGACACTCGGTGGGTTCTACGAGCAGTACTTC.

This clone has just a few counts. This chain connects TRBV29-1 to TRBJ1-2; D unresolved. Germline CDR1 SQVTM, CDR2 ANQGSEA. This CDR3 contains 14 residues. V was clipped by 6 bases and J by 6 bases, with 20 bases between them. CDR3 loop: CSVHTEQLVDGYTF. The CDR3 coding sequence is TGCAGCGTCCACACCGAGCAGCTCGTGGATGGCTACACCTTC.